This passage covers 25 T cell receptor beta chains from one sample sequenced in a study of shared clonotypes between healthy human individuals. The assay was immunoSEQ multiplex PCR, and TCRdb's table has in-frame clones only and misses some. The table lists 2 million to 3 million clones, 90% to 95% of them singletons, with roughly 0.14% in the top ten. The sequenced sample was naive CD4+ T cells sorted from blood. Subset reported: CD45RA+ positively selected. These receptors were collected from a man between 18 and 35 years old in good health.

The CDR3 loop reads CAWRVGQTYMNTEAFF. The CDR3 DNA reads as TGTGCCTGGAGAGTGGGTCAGACATACATGAACACTGAAGCTTTCTTT. V usage is TRBV30 and J usage is TRBJ1-1; D ambiguous. CDR1 and CDR2 from the germline V gene are GTSNPN and SVGIG (reference sequence). Trimming cost V 3 bases and J 0 bases, with 17 bases left between them. The CDR3 spans 16 residues. Full variable domain (missing parts from reference TRBV30 and TRBJ1-1): SQTIHQWPATLVQPVGSPLSLECTVEGTSNPNLYWYRQAAGRGLQLLFYSVGIGQISSEVPQNLSASRPQDRQFILSSKKLLLSDSGFYLCAWRVGQTYMNTEAFFGQGTRLTVV.

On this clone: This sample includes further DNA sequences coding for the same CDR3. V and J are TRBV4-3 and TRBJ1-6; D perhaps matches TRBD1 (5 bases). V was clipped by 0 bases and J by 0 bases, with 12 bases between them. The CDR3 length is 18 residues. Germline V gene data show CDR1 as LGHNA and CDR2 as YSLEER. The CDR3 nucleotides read TGCGCCAGCAGCCAAGATCTGGCAGGGAGCTCCTATAATTCACCCCTCCACTTT. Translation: CASSQDLAGSSYNSPLHF.

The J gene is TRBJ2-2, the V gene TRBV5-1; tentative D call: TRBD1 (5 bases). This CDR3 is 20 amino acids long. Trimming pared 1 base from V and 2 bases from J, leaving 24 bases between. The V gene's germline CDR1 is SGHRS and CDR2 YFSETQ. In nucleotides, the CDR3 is TGCGCCAGCAGCTTGCCACTTGCCACTCAGGGAAGCCTTAACACCGGGGAGCTGTTTTTT. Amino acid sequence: CASSLPLATQGSLNTGELFF.

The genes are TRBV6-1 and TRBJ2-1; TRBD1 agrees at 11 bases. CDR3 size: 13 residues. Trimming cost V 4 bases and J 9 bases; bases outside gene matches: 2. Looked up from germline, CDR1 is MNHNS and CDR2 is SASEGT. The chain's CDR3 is CASSGDRGIEQFF. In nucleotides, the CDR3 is TGTGCCAGCAGTGGGGACAGGGGGATTGAGCAGTTCTTC.

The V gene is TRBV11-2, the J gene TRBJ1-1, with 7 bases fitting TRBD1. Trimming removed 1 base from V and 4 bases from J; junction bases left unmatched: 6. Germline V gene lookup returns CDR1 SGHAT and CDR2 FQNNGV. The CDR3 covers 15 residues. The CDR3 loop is CASSLGSGGVTEAFF. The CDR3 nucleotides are TGTGCCAGCAGCTTAGGGTCAGGGGGGGTCACTGAAGCTTTCTTT. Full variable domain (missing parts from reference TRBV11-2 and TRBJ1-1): EAGVAQSPRYKIIEKRQSVAFWCNPISGHATLYWYQQILGQGPKLLIQFQNNGVVDDSQLPKDRFSAERLKGVDSTLKIQPAKLEDSAVYLCASSLGSGGVTEAFFGQGTRLTVV.

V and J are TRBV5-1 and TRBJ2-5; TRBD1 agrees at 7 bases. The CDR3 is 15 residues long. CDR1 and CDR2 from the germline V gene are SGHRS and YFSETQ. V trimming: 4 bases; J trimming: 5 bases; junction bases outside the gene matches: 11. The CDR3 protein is CASSLTTGTIETQYF. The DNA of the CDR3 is TGCGCCAGCAGCCTCACGACAGGGACAATTGAGACCCAGTACTTC.

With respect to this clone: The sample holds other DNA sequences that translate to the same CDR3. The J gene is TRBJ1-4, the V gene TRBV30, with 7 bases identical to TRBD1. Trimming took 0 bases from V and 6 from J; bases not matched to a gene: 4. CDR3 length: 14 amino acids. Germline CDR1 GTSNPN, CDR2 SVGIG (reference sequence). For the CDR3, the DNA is TGTGCCTGGAGTGTTCAGGGGGGAGATGAAAAACTGTTTTTT. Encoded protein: CAWSVQGGDEKLFF.

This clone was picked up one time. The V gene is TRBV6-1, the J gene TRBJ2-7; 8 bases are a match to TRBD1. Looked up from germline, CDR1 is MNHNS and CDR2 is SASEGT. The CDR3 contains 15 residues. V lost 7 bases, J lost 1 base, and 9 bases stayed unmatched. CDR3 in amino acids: CASNLGTGPSYEQYF. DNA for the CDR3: TGTGCCAGCAATTTAGGGACAGGCCCTTCCTACGAGCAGTACTTC.

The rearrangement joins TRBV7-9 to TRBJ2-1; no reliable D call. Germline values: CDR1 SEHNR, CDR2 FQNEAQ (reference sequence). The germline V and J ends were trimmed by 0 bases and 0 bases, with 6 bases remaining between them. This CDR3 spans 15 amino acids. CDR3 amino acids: CASSLAASSYNEQFF. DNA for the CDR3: TGTGCCAGCAGCTTAGCGGCAAGCTCCTACAATGAGCAGTTCTTC. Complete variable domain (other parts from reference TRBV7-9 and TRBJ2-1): DTGVSQNPRHKITKRGQNVTFRCDPISEHNRLYWYRQTLGQGPEFLTYFQNEAQLEKSRLLSDRFSAERPKGSFSTLEIQRTEQGDSAMYLCASSLAASSYNEQFFGPGTRLTVL.

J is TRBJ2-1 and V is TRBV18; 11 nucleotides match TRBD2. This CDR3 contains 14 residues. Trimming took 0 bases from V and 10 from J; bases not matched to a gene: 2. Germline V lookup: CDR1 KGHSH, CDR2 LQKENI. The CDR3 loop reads CASSPPASGGEQFF. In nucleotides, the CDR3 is TGTGCCAGCTCACCACCGGCTAGCGGGGGGGAGCAGTTCTTC.

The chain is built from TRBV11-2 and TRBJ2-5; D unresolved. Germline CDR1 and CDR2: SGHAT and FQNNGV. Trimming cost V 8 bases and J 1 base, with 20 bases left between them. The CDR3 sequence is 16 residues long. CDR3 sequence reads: CASGRSPTVRQETQYF. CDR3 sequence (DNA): TGTGCCAGCGGCAGGAGTCCCACGGTGCGCCAAGAGACCCAGTACTTC.

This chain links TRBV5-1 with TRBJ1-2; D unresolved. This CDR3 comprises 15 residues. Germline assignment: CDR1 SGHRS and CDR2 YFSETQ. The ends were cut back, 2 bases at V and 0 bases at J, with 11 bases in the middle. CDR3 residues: CASSFSIQANYGYTF. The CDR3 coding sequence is TGCGCCAGCAGCTTCAGCATCCAAGCTAACTATGGCTACACCTTC. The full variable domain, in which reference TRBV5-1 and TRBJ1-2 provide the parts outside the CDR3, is KAGVTQTPRYLIKTRGQQVTLSCSPISGHRSVSWYQQTPGQGLQFLFEYFSETQRNKGNFPGRFSGRQFSNSRSEMNVSTLELGDSALYLCASSFSIQANYGYTFGSGTRLTVV.

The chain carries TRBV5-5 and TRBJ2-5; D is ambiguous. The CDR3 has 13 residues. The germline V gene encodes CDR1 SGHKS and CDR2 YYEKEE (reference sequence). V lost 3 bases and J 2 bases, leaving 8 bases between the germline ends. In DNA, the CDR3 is TGTGCCAGCAGCTCCGACGGGCAAGAGACCCAGTACTTC. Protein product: CASSSDGQETQYF.

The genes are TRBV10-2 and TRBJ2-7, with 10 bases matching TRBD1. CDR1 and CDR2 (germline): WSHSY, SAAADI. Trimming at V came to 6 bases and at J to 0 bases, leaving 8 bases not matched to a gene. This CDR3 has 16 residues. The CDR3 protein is CASRNRDRGYSYEQYF. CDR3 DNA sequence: TGCGCCAGCAGGAACCGGGACAGGGGTTACTCCTACGAGCAGTACTTC.

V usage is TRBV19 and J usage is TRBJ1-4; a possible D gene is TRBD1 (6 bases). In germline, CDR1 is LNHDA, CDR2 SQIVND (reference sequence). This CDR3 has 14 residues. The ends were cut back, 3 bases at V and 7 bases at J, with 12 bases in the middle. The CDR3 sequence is CASSITQGTEKLFF. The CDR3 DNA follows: TGTGCCAGTAGTATCACCCAGGGGACTGAAAAACTGTTTTTT. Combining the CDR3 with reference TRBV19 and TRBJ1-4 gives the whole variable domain DGGITQSPKYLFRKEGQNVTLSCEQNLNHDAMYWYRQDPGQGLRLIYYSQIVNDFQKGDIAEGYSVSREKKESFPLTVTSAQKNPTAFYLCASSITQGTEKLFFGSGTQLSVL.

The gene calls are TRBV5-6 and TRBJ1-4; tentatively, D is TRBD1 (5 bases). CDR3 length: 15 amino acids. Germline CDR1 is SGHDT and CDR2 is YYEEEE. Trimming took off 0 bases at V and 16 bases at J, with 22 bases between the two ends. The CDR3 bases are TGTGCCAGCAGCTTGGGTCGGCAGGGAGGGGCCAGGTCGTTTTTT. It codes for CASSLGRQGGARSFF.

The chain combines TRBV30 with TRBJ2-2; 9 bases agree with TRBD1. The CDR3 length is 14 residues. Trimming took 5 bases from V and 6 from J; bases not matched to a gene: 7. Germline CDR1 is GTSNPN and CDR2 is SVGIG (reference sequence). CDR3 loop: CAWAGTGHAGELFF. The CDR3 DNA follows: TGTGCCTGGGCCGGGACAGGGCATGCCGGGGAGCTGTTTTTT.

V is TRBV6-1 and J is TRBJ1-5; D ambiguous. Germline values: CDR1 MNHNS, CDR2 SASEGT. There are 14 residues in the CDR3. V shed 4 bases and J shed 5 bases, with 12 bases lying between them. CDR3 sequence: CASSVGQDHQPQHF. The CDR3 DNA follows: TGTGCCAGCAGTGTCGGCCAGGACCATCAGCCCCAGCATTTT.

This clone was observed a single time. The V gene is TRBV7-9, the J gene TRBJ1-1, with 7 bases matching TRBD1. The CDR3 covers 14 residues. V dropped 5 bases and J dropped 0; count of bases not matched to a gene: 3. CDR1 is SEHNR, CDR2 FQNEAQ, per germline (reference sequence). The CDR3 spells CASSKGQLNTEAFF. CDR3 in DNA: TGTGCCAGCAGCAAGGGACAGTTGAACACTGAAGCTTTCTTT.

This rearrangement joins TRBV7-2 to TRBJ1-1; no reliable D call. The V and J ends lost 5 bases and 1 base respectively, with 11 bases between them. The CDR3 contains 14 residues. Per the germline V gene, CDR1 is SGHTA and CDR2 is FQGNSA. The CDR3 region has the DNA TGTGCCAGCAGCCCCATGCAAGGGAACACTGAAGCTTTCTTT. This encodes CASSPMQGNTEAFF.

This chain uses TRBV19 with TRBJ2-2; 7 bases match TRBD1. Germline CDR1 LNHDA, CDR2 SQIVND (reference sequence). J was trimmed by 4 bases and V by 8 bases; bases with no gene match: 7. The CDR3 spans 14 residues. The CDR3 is CASGQAPSTGELFF. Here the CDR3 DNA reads TGTGCCAGTGGACAGGCCCCGAGCACCGGGGAGCTGTTTTTT.

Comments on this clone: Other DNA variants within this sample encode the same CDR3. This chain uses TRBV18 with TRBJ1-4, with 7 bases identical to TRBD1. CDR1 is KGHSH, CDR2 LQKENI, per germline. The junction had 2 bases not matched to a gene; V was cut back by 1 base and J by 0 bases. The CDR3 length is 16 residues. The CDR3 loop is CASSPQGAATNEKLFF. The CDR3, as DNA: TGTGCCAGCTCACCACAGGGGGCCGCAACTAATGAAAAACTGTTTTTT.

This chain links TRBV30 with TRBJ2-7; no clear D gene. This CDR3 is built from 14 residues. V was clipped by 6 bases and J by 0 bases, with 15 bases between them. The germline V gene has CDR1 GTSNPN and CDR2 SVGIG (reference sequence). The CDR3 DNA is TGTGCCTGTTCAAGGACGGGTAGCTCCTACGAGCAGTACTTC. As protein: CACSRTGSSYEQYF.

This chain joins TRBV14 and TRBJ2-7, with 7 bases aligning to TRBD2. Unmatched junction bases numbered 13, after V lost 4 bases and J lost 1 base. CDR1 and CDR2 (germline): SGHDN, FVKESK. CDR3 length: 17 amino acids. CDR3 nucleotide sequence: TGTGCCAGCAGCCCCGTACCTTCCTTGCGGGAGTCCTACGAGCAGTACTTC. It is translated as CASSPVPSLRESYEQYF.

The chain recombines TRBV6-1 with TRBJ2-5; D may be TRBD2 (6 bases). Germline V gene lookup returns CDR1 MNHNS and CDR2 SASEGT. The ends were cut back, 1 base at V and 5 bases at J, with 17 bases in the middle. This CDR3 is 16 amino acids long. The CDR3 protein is CASSEGGPGARETQYF. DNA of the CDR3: TGTGCCAGCAGTGAAGGGGGACCGGGAGCTCGGGAGACCCAGTACTTC.